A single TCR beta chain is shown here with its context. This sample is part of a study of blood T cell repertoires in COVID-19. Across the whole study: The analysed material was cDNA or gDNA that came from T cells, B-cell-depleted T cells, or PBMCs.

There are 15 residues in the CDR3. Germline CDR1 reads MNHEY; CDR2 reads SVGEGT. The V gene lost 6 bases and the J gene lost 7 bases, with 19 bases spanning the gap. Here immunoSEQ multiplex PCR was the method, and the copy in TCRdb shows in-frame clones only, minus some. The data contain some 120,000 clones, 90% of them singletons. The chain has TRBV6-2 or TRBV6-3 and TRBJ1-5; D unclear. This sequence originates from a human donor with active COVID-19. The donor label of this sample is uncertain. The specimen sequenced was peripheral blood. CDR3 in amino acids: CASSSASLGDQPQHF. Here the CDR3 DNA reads TGTGCCAGCAGCTCGGCGTCCCTAGGCGACCAGCCCCAGCATTTT.